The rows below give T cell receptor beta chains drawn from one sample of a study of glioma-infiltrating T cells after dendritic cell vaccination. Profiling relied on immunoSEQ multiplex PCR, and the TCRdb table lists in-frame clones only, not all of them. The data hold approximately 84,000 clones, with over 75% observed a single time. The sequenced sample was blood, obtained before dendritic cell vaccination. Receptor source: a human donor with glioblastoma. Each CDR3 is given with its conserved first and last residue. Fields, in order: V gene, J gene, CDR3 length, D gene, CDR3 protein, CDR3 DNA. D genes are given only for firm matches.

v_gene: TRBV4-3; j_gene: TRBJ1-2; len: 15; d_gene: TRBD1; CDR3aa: CASSQTTGGSYGYTF; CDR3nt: TGCGCCAGCAGCCAAACGACAGGGGGTTCCTATGGCTACACCTTC
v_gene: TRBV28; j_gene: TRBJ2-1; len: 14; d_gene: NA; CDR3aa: CASSFWLASNEQFF; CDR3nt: TGTGCCAGCAGTTTTTGGCTAGCGAGTAATGAGCAGTTCTTC
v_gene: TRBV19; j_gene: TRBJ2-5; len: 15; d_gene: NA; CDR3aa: CASNPGESYQETQYF; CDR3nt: TGTGCCAGCAACCCCGGGGAATCGTACCAAGAGACCCAGTACTTC
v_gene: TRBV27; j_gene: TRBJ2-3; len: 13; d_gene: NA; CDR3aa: CASRETSTDTQYF; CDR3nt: TGTGCCAGCAGAGAGACTAGCACAGATACGCAGTATTTT
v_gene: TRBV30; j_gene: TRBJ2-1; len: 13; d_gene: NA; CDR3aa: CAGTSWTDNEQFF; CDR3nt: TGTGCCGGGACCTCTTGGACAGATAATGAGCAGTTCTTC
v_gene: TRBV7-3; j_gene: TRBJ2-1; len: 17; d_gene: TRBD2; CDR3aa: CASSSSSTSRPYNEQFF; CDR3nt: TGTGCCAGCAGCTCCTCTTCGACTAGCCGCCCCTACAATGAGCAGTTCTTC
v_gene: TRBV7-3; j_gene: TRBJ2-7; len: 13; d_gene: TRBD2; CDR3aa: CASSLTSGGEQYF; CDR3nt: TGTGCCAGCAGCTTAACGTCGGGGGGAGAGCAGTACTTC
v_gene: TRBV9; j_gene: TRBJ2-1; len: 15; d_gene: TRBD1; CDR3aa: CASSADRGSYNEQFF; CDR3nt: TGTGCCAGCAGCGCGGACAGGGGGTCCTACAATGAGCAGTTCTTC
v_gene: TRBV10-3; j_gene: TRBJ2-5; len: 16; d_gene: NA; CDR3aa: CAISDSLAVYQETQYF; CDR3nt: TGTGCCATCAGTGATAGTCTAGCCGTGTACCAAGAGACCCAGTACTTC
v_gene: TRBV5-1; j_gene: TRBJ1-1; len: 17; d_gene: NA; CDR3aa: CASSQGVWADANTEAFF; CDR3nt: TGCGCCAGCAGCCAGGGTGTCTGGGCGGACGCCAACACTGAAGCTTTCTTT
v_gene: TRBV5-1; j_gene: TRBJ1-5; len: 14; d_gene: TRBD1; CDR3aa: CASRGGTGNQPQHF; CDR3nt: TGCGCCAGCAGGGGTGGGACAGGGAACCAGCCCCAGCATTTT
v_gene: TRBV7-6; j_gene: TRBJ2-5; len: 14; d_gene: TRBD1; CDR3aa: CASSLGTGSETQYF; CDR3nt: TGTGCCAGCAGCCTAGGGACAGGGTCGGAGACCCAGTACTTC
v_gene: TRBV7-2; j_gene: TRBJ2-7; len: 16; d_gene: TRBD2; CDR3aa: CASSAHRTSGRYEQYF; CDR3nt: TGTGCCAGCAGCGCCCACCGGACTAGCGGGAGGTACGAGCAGTACTTC
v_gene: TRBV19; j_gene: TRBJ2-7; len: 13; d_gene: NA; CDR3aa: CASSMASGYEQYF; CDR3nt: TGTGCCAGTAGTATGGCGTCAGGCTACGAGCAGTACTTC